These 4 T cell receptor beta chains were all obtained from the same sample, sequenced in a study of shared clonotypes between healthy human individuals. Profiled with immunoSEQ multiplex PCR; TCRdb holds only in-frame clones, not every one. The data hold fewer than 850,000 clones, with 60% to 80% observed a single time. Sequencing used memory CD4+ T cells sorted from blood. As to subset: CD45RA-negative fraction. The source of these receptors is a woman aged 25 to 39 in good health.

This chain joins TRBV11-2 and TRBJ2-4, with D possibly being TRBD1 or TRBD2 (6 bases each). The germline V gene encodes CDR1 SGHAT and CDR2 FQNNGV. The CDR3 totals 18 residues. Between the trimmed V and J ends, which lost 1 base and 8 bases, there was a span of 24 bases. In DNA form, the CDR3 reads TGTGCCAGCAGCTTAGCCCGTCGGGGGCTGAGGGGCATGGACATTCAGTACTTC. It translates to CASSLARRGLRGMDIQYF.

DNA for the CDR3: TGTGCCAGCTCACCGTCTGCAGGAGATCCACTTGGACAGCCCCAGCATTTT. Encoded protein: CASSPSAGDPLGQPQHF. The chain carries TRBV18 and TRBJ1-5, with D unclear. The CDR3 sequence is 17 residues long. Germline V CDR1 and CDR2: KGHSH, LQKENI. Trimming pared 3 bases from V and 7 bases from J, leaving 22 bases between.

The chain uses TRBV15 and TRBJ2-1, with a weak D call TRBD2 (6 bases). CDR3 size: 17 residues. Trimming left V 0 bases short and J 0 bases short, with 12 bases between. The germline CDR1 and CDR2 sequences are LNHNV and YYDKDF (reference sequence). The CDR3 is CATSRDLVGSSYNEQFF. Written as DNA, the CDR3 is TGTGCCACCAGCAGAGACCTCGTCGGGAGCTCCTACAATGAGCAGTTCTTC.

A note on this clone: Mismatch with germline at one junction end may stem from a read error. The identical CDR3 is also encoded by other nucleotide sequences in the sample. The rearrangement uses TRBV7-2 and TRBJ2-2; TRBD2 matches 8 bases. This CDR3 region has 15 residues. Germline V CDR1 and CDR2: SGHTA, FQGNSA. Here the CDR3 reads CASSLAGTNTGELFF. The CDR3 DNA follows: TGTGCCAGCAGCCTAGCGGGTACCAACACCGGGGAGCTGTTTTTT.